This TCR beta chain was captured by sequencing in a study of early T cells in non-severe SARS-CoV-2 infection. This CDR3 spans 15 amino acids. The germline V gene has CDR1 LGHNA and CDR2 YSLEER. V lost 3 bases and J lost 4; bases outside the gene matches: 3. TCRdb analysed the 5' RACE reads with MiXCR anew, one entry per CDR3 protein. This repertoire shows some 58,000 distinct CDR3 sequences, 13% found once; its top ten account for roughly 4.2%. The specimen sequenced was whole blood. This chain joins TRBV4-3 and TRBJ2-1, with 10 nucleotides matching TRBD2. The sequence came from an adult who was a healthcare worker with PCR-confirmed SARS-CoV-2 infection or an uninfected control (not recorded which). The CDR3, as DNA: TGCGCCAGCAGCCATGGACTAGCGGATTACAATGAGCAGTTCTTC. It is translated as CASSHGLADYNEQFF.